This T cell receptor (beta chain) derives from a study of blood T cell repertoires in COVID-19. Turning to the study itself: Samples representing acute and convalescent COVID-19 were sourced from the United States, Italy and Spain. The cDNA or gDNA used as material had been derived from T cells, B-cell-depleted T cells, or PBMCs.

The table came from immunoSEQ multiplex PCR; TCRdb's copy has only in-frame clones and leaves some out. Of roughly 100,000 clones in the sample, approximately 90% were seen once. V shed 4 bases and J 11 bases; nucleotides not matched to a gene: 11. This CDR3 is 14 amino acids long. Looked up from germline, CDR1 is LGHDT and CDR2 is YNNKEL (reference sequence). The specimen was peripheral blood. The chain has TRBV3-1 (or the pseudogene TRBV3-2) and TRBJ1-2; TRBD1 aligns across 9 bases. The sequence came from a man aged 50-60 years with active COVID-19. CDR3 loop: CASSPILRDRVYTF. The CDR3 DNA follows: TGTGCCAGCAGCCCTATCCTCCGGGACAGGGTTTACACCTTC.